This TCR beta chain was sequenced for a study of memory CD4+ T cells and cytomegalovirus serostatus. Study-wide background: Of the healthy Belgian adults, 9 were CMV seropositive and approximately 25 seronegative.

Under the authors' procedure: After removing out-of-frame reads, around 2 million distinct TCRbeta sequences remained. Data came from immunoSEQ multiplex PCR; TCRdb stores just in-frame clones and leaves some out. V and J calls and clone size are as listed in that table; D and trimming were resolved from the DNA. This table has 50,000 to 70,000 clones, around 85% appearing once. Single viable CD3+CD4+CD8-CD45RO+ cells were sorted as the memory CD4+ T cells. Donors' CMV status reflects serum IgG against pp150, pp28, p38, p52. Germline CDR1 is SGHNT and CDR2 is YENEEA. V lost 5 bases to trimming and J lost 0 bases, with 10 bases between them. CDR3 length: 14 amino acids.

The specimen was memory CD4+ T cells from blood. The sequence was obtained from an adult in good health and CMV-seronegative. V and J are TRBV11-3 and TRBJ1-1; no reliable D call. CDR3 region: CASSLAGVNTEAFF. The CDR3, as DNA: TGTGCCAGCAGCCTCGCCGGGGTGAACACTGAAGCTTTCTTT.